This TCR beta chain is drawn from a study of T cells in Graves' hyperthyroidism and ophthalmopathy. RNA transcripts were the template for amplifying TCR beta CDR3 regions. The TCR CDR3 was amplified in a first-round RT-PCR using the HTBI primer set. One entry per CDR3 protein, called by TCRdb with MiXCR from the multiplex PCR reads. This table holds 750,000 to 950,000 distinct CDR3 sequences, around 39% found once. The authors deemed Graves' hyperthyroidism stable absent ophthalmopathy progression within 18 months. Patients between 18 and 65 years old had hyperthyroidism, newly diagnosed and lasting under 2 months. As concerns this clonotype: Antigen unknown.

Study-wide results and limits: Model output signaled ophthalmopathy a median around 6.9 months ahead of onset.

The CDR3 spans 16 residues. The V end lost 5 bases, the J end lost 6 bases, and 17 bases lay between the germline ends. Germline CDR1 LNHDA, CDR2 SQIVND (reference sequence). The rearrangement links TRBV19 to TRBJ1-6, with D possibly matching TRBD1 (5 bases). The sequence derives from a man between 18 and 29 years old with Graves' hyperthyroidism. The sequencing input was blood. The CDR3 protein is CASSPTDTSLNSPLHF. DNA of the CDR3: TGTGCCAGTAGTCCAACGGACACCTCGCTTAATTCACCCCTCCACTTT.